Below, one TCR beta chain is given with its context. Its antigen is currently unknown. Being one base from a much bigger clone, this may be a read error. Germline-derived CDR1 and CDR2 are SQVTM and ANQGSEA. The V end lost 3 bases, the J end lost 3 bases, and 12 bases lay between the germline ends. The CDR3 spans 13 residues. The data were obtained in a study of tumor-infiltrating lymphocytes in primary liver carcinoma. From about 0.5 ug of total RNA, TCR beta-specific cDNA was reverse-transcribed using a constant-region primer. Library construction for TCR beta comprised three nested multiplex PCR rounds performed with slightly modified ARM-PCR. In the first two PCR rounds, TRBV1-TRBV30 forward primers were paired with a C-beta reverse primer, and each round lasted 10 cycles. MiXCR, run by TCRdb on the multiplex PCR reads, gives a single entry per CDR3 protein. Among roughly 330,000 distinct CDR3 sequences listed, 65% were seen once.

Study conclusions and caveats: Bulk unsorted sampling precluded comparing CD4+ and CD8+ repertoires.

Extraction also yielded germline DNA, while blood RNA was obtained from unsorted whole blood. Sequencing was carried out using peripheral blood. The J gene is TRBJ2-7, the V gene TRBV29-1, with unresolved D. The origin of this receptor is a man aged 35-49 years with primary liver carcinoma and hepatitis B virus infection. In DNA form, the CDR3 reads TGCAGCGTTGAGGATGGTAGATGCTACGAGCAGTACTTC. Translation: CSVEDGRCYEQYF.